These 5 T cell receptor beta chains came from one sample sequenced in a study of blood T cell repertoires in COVID-19. Using immunoSEQ multiplex PCR, the repertoire was profiled, and TCRdb retains in-frame clones only, with some absent. The data contain some 250,000 clones, approximately 81% of them singletons. Material for sequencing was peripheral blood. The origin of the receptors is a man aged 60 to 75 with acute or convalescent COVID-19.

The gene calls are TRBV15 and TRBJ1-5; D may be TRBD1 (5 bases). Germline V gene data show CDR1 as LNHNV and CDR2 as YYDKDF (reference sequence). V was trimmed by 3 bases and J by 3 bases, leaving 12 bases between them. The CDR3 is 15 amino acids. This CDR3 is CATSRWAGNNQPQHF. The CDR3 DNA reads as TGTGCCACCAGCAGGTGGGCAGGGAACAATCAGCCCCAGCATTTT.

The chain combines TRBV18 with TRBJ2-7; 9 nucleotides match TRBD2. With 6 bases clipped from V and 5 bases from J, the junction kept 8 bases outside the gene matches. Germline V gene sequence: CDR1 KGHSH, CDR2 LQKENI. The CDR3 covers 14 residues. The CDR3 region is CASSPGLAFDEQYF. The CDR3 DNA reads as TGTGCCAGCTCCCCGGGACTAGCATTTGACGAGCAGTACTTC. Together with reference TRBV18 and TRBJ2-7, the CDR3 gives the full variable domain: NAGVMQNPRHLVRRRGQEARLRCSPMKGHSHVYWYRQLPEEGLKFMVYLQKENIIDESGMPKERFSAEFPKEGPSILRIQQVVRGDSAAYFCASSPGLAFDEQYFGPGTRLTVT.

J is TRBJ2-7 and V is TRBV7-2, with TRBD1 matching over 7 bases. With 5 bases clipped from V and 2 bases from J, the junction kept 9 bases outside the gene matches. The CDR3 loop spans 15 amino acids. Germline values: CDR1 SGHTA, CDR2 FQGNSA. CDR3 DNA sequence: TGTGCCAGCAGCAGATCCGGGACAGATACCTACGAGCAGTACTTC. Protein product: CASSRSGTDTYEQYF. Looking up the rest from reference TRBV7-2 and TRBJ2-7 gives the full variable domain: GAGVSQSPSNKVTEKGKDVELRCDPISGHTALYWYRQSLGQGLEFLIYFQGNSAPDKSGLPSDRFSAERTGGSVSTLTIQRTQQEDSAVYLCASSRSGTDTYEQYFGPGTRLTVT.

V usage is TRBV7-3 and J usage is TRBJ2-1, with 9 bases identical to TRBD2. The CDR3 spans 16 residues. CDR1 and CDR2 from the germline V gene are SGHTA and FQGTGA. The V and J ends lost 4 bases and 0 bases, in that order; junction bases with no gene match: 4. CDR3 coding DNA: TGTGCCAGCAGCTCGCTAGCGGGGAGCTCCTACAATGAGCAGTTCTTC. Encoded protein: CASSSLAGSSYNEQFF.

The chain has TRBV5-1 and TRBJ2-2, with D unclear. The CDR3 is made up of 14 amino acids. Germline V lookup: CDR1 SGHRS, CDR2 YFSETQ. The V and J ends lost 0 bases and 6 bases respectively, with 9 bases between them. Written as DNA, the CDR3 is TGCGCCAGCAGCTTGGCCGTTAGCCCCGGGGAGCTGTTTTTT. It codes for CASSLAVSPGELFF.